The TCR beta chain under discussion was sequenced for a study of beta chain features in type 1 diabetes. Study-wide results and caveats: In comparison with healthy donors, patients had naive, central memory and Treg TCRB repertoires that appeared more similar.

One heparinised draw, averaging around 120 mL, was taken per donor. CD45RO/CCR7/CD25/CD127/CD95/CD27 sorting isolated CD4+ naive, central memory, regulatory and stem cell-like memory cells. V shed 3 bases and J shed 2 bases, with 7 bases lying between them. CDR1 is MGHDK and CDR2 is SYGVNS in the germline V gene. The CDR3 has 13 amino acids. What was sequenced were expressed TCRB transcripts, since all of the isolated RNA had been reverse transcribed. There were approximately 3.7 million reads on average in the naive, central memory and regulatory T cell samples. Data came from immunoSEQ multiplex PCR; TCRdb stores just in-frame clones and leaves some out. The data show roughly 450,000 clones, with about an eighth seen just once and about 0.042% held by the top ten. This clone was recorded at least ten times. Its antigen is still unknown.

The chain has TRBV25-1 and TRBJ2-5; the D gene could be TRBD1 or TRBD2 (5 bases each). The source of this sequence is a woman between 18 and 30 years old in good health. Sequencing input: naive CD4+ T cells from blood. The CDR3 loop is CASSEGRQETQYF. In DNA, the CDR3 is TGTGCCAGCAGTGAGGGACGGCAAGAGACCCAGTACTTC. The variable domain in full, completed from reference TRBV25-1 and TRBJ2-5, reads EADIYQTPRYLVIGTGKKITLECSQTMGHDKMYWYQQDPGMELHLIHYSYGVNSTEKGDLSSESTVSRIRTEHFPLTLESARPSHTSQYLCASSEGRQETQYFGPGTRLLVL.